These 30 T cell receptor beta chains originate from one sample sequenced in a study of blood T cell repertoires in COVID-19 (dated by TCRdb to the early 2020s). The library was made by the immunoSEQ multiplex PCR assay. TCRdb took this table from immuneACCESS and kept in-frame rearrangements with V and J called. Such tables lack part of the clones; where checked against another copy, unresolved V genes explain under half of the gap, and the rest is unexplained. The sample profile shows approximately 84,000 clones; almost 80% of them were found once. The ten largest clones capture approximately 15% of the sample. The sequencing input was peripheral blood. These receptors were collected from a human donor in a cohort sampled during active COVID-19.

V is TRBV11-2 and J is TRBJ2-7, with D possibly being TRBD1 (6 bases). The germline V and J ends were trimmed by 4 bases and 8 bases, with 9 bases remaining between them. Germline-derived CDR1 and CDR2 are SGHAT and FQNNGV. This CDR3 contains 11 residues. As DNA, the CDR3 is TGTGCCAGCAGCTCAGGGGTCCAGCAGTACTTC. It codes for CASSSGVQQYF.

The chain has TRBV28 and TRBJ1-2; D is undetermined. This CDR3 has 13 residues. Germline V gene sequence: CDR1 MDHEN, CDR2 SYDVKM. The V end was cut by 8 bases, the J end by 4 bases, with 14 bases between. CDR3 nucleotide sequence: TGTGCCAGCCGCGGCGGGAGCGGCTATGGCTACACCTTC. It codes for CASRGGSGYGYTF.

J is TRBJ2-7 and V is TRBV11-2; a possible D gene is TRBD2 (5 bases). The CDR3 totals 15 residues. Trimming cost V 5 bases and J 3 bases, with 17 bases left between them. From germline, CDR1 is SGHAT and CDR2 FQNNGV. The DNA of the CDR3 is TGTGCCAGCAGCCCAGCCCCGGGATCGGGCTACGAGCAGTACTTC. Translated, it gives CASSPAPGSGYEQYF.

The rearrangement links TRBV4-1 to TRBJ2-7, with TRBD1 matching over 8 bases. Germline loops: CDR1 MGHRA, CDR2 YSYEKL. Trimming took 1 base from V and 4 from J; bases not matched to a gene: 15. The CDR3 totals 18 residues. The CDR3 DNA reads as TGCGCCAGCAGCCAAGGCATAGGGGACAGGAGAACCCCTTACGAGCAGTACTTC. It codes for CASSQGIGDRRTPYEQYF.

Only one count was recorded for this clone. The chain uses TRBV27 and TRBJ1-6; D remains unclear. Trimming removed 4 bases from V and 0 bases from J, with 7 bases in between. From germline, CDR1 is MNHEY and CDR2 SMNVEV (reference sequence). CDR3 length: 15 amino acids. The CDR3 nucleotides are TGTGCCAGCAGTTCAAGGAGCTCCTATAATTCACCCCTCCACTTT. Amino acids: CASSSRSSYNSPLHF.

The rearrangement joins TRBV5-4 to TRBJ1-2; TRBD1 matches 7 bases. Germline V gene sequence: CDR1 SGHNT, CDR2 YYREEE (reference sequence). V lost 1 base to trimming and J lost 4 bases; unmatched junction nucleotides: 4. This CDR3 contains 14 residues. The CDR3 nucleotides are TGTGCCAGCAGCTTGCAGGGGGGTCCCTATGGCTACACCTTC. The encoded protein is CASSLQGGPYGYTF.

This clone was detected only a few times. The chain has TRBV10-2 and TRBJ1-4; 10 bases agree with TRBD1. V shed 8 bases, J shed 7 bases, and the junction held 4 bases outside the gene matches. Germline V gene data show CDR1 as WSHSY and CDR2 as SAAADI. This CDR3 comprises 13 residues. In DNA, the CDR3 is TGCGCCAGCTCTGACAGGGGGCTTGAAAAACTGTTTTTT. It yields the protein CASSDRGLEKLFF.

This clone was detected many times. This chain joins TRBV6-5 and TRBJ2-2, with 7 bases matching TRBD2. This CDR3 contains 14 residues. CDR1 and CDR2 (germline): MNHEY, SVGAGI. V was pared by 6 bases and J by 4 bases, with 5 bases of the junction left unmatched. DNA for the CDR3: TGTGCCAGCAGGGAGCGGGGATCCACCGGGGAGCTGTTTTTT. As protein: CASRERGSTGELFF.

The chain combines TRBV2 with TRBJ2-5, with 7 bases fitting TRBD2. CDR3 length equals 13 residues. The V and J ends lost 8 bases and 9 bases, in that order; junction bases with no gene match: 12. Germline V CDR1 and CDR2: SNHLY, FYNNEI. CDR3 region: CASQTREGGAQYF. Written as DNA, the CDR3 is TGTGCCAGCCAGACCAGGGAGGGTGGGGCCCAGTACTTC. Full variable domain (missing parts from reference TRBV2 and TRBJ2-5): EPEVTQTPSHQVTQMGQEVILRCVPISNHLYFYWYRQILGQKVEFLVSFYNNEISEKSEIFDDQFSVERPDGSNFTLKIRSTKLEDSAMYFCASQTREGGAQYFGPGTRLLVL.

This rearrangement joins TRBV7-6 to TRBJ2-2; weak D call: TRBD1 (5 bases). Looked up from germline, CDR1 is SGHVS and CDR2 is FNYEAQ. The length of the CDR3 is 15 residues. Trimming left V 2 bases short and J 1 base short, with 8 bases between. The CDR3 nucleotides are TGTGCCAGCAGCTTATTGGGGCAGAACACCGGGGAGCTGTTTTTT. It yields the protein CASSLLGQNTGELFF.

Concerning this clone itself: Sequence at one end of the junction differs from germline and may be a read error. The chain uses TRBV3-1 (or the pseudogene TRBV3-2) and TRBJ1-2, with TRBD1 matching 8 bases. CDR3 length equals 12 residues. Germline V gene sequence: CDR1 LGHDT, CDR2 YNNKEL (reference sequence). The CDR3 spells CASSQQGARPLF. The CDR3 DNA sequence: TGTGCCAGCAGCCAACAGGGGGCGCGCCCTCTTTTC.

V and J are TRBV3-1 (or the pseudogene TRBV3-2) and TRBJ2-1; D uncertain. Germline V gene lookup returns CDR1 LGHDT and CDR2 YNNKEL (reference sequence). V dropped 1 base and J dropped 10 bases, with 11 bases sitting between them. CDR3 size: 13 residues. This CDR3 is CASSQGYGREQFF. CDR3 in DNA: TGTGCCAGCAGCCAAGGCTATGGGCGAGAGCAGTTCTTC.

The DNA for the CDR3 is TGCGCCAGCAGCACCGGCGGGGCCATCCCTGGAAACACCATATATTTT. Amino acid sequence: CASSTGGAIPGNTIYF. This chain joins TRBV5-1 and TRBJ1-3; D might be TRBD1 (5 bases). CDR3 size: 16 residues. With 4 bases removed from V and 2 bases from J, the gap between germline ends came to 16 bases. Germline assignment: CDR1 SGHRS and CDR2 YFSETQ.

This clone turned up a few times. The chain recombines TRBV18 with TRBJ2-7, with TRBD1 identical over 8 bases. This CDR3 is built from 14 residues. Germline lookup yields CDR1 KGHSH and CDR2 LQKENI. The ends lost 2 bases at V and 7 bases at J; junction bases unmatched: 7. The CDR3 DNA sequence: TGTGCCAGCTCACCAACAGGGGGATACCAAGAGCAGTACTTC. Its protein product is CASSPTGGYQEQYF.

The chain recombines TRBV7-2 with TRBJ2-7; 13 bases agree with TRBD2. Trimming at V came to 6 bases and at J to 5 bases, leaving 4 bases not matched to a gene. The CDR3 loop spans 14 amino acids. Germline V gene lookup returns CDR1 SGHTA and CDR2 FQGNSA. The CDR3 nucleotides read TGTGCCAGCAGGAGGACTAGCGGGAGTAACGAGCAGTACTTC. Translating it yields CASRRTSGSNEQYF.

The chain is built from TRBV27 and TRBJ2-5; 7 bases match TRBD1. In germline, CDR1 is MNHEY, CDR2 SMNVEV (reference sequence). The CDR3 contains 13 residues. The trim removed 2 bases at V and 4 bases at J, leaving 1 base unmatched. Here the CDR3 DNA reads TGTGCCAGCAGTTTAAGACAGGGAGAGACCCAGTACTTC. Amino acid sequence: CASSLRQGETQYF.

V is TRBV3-1 (or the pseudogene TRBV3-2) and J is TRBJ2-7; weak D call: TRBD2 (5 bases). Germline loops: CDR1 LGHDT, CDR2 YNNKEL (reference sequence). This CDR3 comprises 13 residues. Deletions cut 4 bases from V and 6 bases from J, with 13 bases between. DNA for the CDR3: TGTGCCAGCAGCCCTACTAGTCTGGGCGAGCAGTACTTC. Its translation: CASSPTSLGEQYF.

This clone occurred once. The chain recombines TRBV28 with TRBJ2-2; TRBD2 matches at 13 bases. V shed 2 bases, J shed 1 base, and the junction held 7 bases outside the gene matches. The germline gives CDR1 MDHEN, CDR2 SYDVKM. The CDR3 consists of 19 residues. This CDR3 reads CASSLLTSGRTKNTGELFF. CDR3 DNA sequence: TGTGCCAGCAGTTTACTGACTAGCGGGAGGACCAAGAACACCGGGGAGCTGTTTTTT.

V and J are TRBV18 and TRBJ2-3; TRBD2 might be the D (6 bases). Germline V gives CDR1 KGHSH, CDR2 LQKENI. The CDR3 totals 15 residues. V shed 4 bases and J shed 2 bases, with 13 bases lying between them. The CDR3 nucleotides are TGTGCCAGCTCACGCACTAGCACATACACAGATACGCAGTATTTT. Its translation is CASSRTSTYTDTQYF.

The chain combines TRBV18 with TRBJ1-1; D call uncertain. CDR1 KGHSH and CDR2 LQKENI come from the germline V gene. The CDR3 covers 12 residues. V was pared by 3 bases and J by 5 bases, with 7 bases between. DNA of the CDR3: TGTGCCAGCTCACCGCAGGTTACTGAAGCTTTCTTT. Translation gives CASSPQVTEAFF.

The chain has TRBV6-1 and TRBJ2-5, with D perhaps TRBD2 (6 bases). Germline CDR1 is MNHNS and CDR2 is SASEGT. V lost 3 bases and J 8 bases, leaving 25 bases between the germline ends. The CDR3 spans 17 residues. This chain's CDR3 is CASSDLPQAVDGRTQYF. The CDR3 nucleotides read TGTGCCAGCAGTGATCTTCCTCAAGCGGTCGACGGGAGAACCCAGTACTTC.

V usage is TRBV28 and J usage is TRBJ1-1; D call uncertain. The CDR3 loop spans 14 amino acids. From germline, CDR1 is MDHEN and CDR2 SYDVKM. V lost 2 bases, J lost 0 bases, and 7 bases lay in between. The CDR3 bases are TGTGCCAGCAGTTTACCGGGGATGAACACTGAAGCTTTCTTT. Translated: CASSLPGMNTEAFF.

This chain's CDR3 is CASFRGAGDEKLFF. CDR3 bases: TGTGCCAGCTTTCGAGGCGCCGGGGATGAAAAACTGTTTTTT. The V call is TRBV6-6, the J call TRBJ1-4; no definite D call. Germline-derived CDR1 and CDR2 are MNHNY and SVGAGI (reference sequence). This CDR3 spans 14 amino acids. The V gene lost 8 bases and the J gene lost 6 bases, with 16 bases spanning the gap.

V is TRBV28 and J is TRBJ1-6; D unclear. V lost 5 bases and J 8 bases, leaving 10 bases between the germline ends. Germline CDR1 is MDHEN and CDR2 is SYDVKM. The CDR3 loop spans 13 amino acids. The CDR3, as DNA: TGTGCCAGCAGTCCAGAGGTACATTCACCCCTCCACTTT. This sequence encodes CASSPEVHSPLHF.

The chain recombines TRBV19 with TRBJ2-2; TRBD1 matches at 8 bases. This CDR3 is built from 14 residues. Germline assignment: CDR1 LNHDA and CDR2 SQIVND (reference sequence). With 6 bases clipped from V and 12 bases from J, the junction kept 12 bases outside the gene matches. CDR3 sequence reads: CASSPSGTGGKLFF. CDR3 DNA sequence: TGTGCCAGTAGCCCATCCGGGACAGGAGGGAAGCTGTTTTTT.

This clone was picked up one time. The gene calls are TRBV30 and TRBJ1-1; tentatively, D is TRBD1 (5 bases). Trimming took off 3 bases at V and 4 bases at J, with 12 bases between the two ends. The CDR3 extends over 13 amino acids. CDR1 is GTSNPN, CDR2 SVGIG, per germline (reference sequence). CDR3 coding DNA: TGTGCCTGGAGAGAACAGGATATCACTGAAGCTTTCTTT. Protein: CAWREQDITEAFF.

The V call is TRBV7-2, the J call TRBJ1-1; D gene unclear. This CDR3 is 13 amino acids long. In germline, CDR1 is SGHTA, CDR2 FQGNSA. V dropped 4 bases and J dropped 6 bases, with 12 bases sitting between them. CDR3 sequence (DNA): TGTGCCAGCAGCTCCCTTAGAGGGTCTGAAGCTTTCTTT. This codes for CASSSLRGSEAFF.

The J gene is TRBJ2-2, the V gene TRBV21-1; the DNA was not used to check the table's D call, TRBD1. TRBV21-1 is a known pseudogene. This CDR3 has 16 residues. CDR3 in amino acids: CASSGRDSANTGELFF. CDR3 DNA sequence: TGTGCCAGCAGCGGACGGGACAGTGCGAACACCGGGGAGCTGTTTTTT.

V usage is TRBV10-1 and J usage is TRBJ2-4, with TRBD1 identical over 8 bases. Germline trimming cut 4 bases from V and 5 bases from J; bases unmatched to any gene: 4. This CDR3 spans 14 amino acids. The germline V gene encodes CDR1 WNHNN and CDR2 SYGVQD (reference sequence). This chain's CDR3 is CASSGLTGENIQYF. CDR3 in DNA: TGCGCCAGCAGTGGCTTGACAGGGGAAAACATTCAGTACTTC.

The chain carries TRBV30 and TRBJ1-6, with a tentative D call TRBD1 (5 bases). V was pared by 6 bases and J by 9 bases, with 12 bases between. Germline V gene sequence: CDR1 GTSNPN, CDR2 SVGIG (reference sequence). The CDR3 is 12 amino acids. CDR3 protein: CACRVRSSPLHF. The CDR3 DNA reads TGTGCCTGCAGGGTCCGGAGTTCACCCCTCCACTTT.